This T cell receptor (beta chain) derives from a study of control samples from healthy donors and cancer patients. Germline V gives CDR1 SGHVT, CDR2 SQSDAQ. V lost 1 base and J 2 bases, leaving 12 bases between the germline ends. The CDR3 has 15 residues. Here immunoSEQ multiplex PCR was the method, and the copy in TCRdb shows in-frame clones only, minus some. The sample records 130,000 or so clones, about 90% being singletons. Material: blood. The sequence was collected from a young man in good health. J is TRBJ2-7 and V is TRBV7-4, with D possibly being TRBD2 (5 bases). In DNA, the CDR3 is TGTGCCAGCAGCTTAGGGCAGGAGGAGACCTACGAGCAGTACTTC. Protein: CASSLGQEETYEQYF.